These 25 T cell receptor beta chains were all obtained from the same sample, sequenced in a study of response to subunit inactivated influenza vaccine. TCRdb processed the RT-PCR reads anew with MiXCR; each CDR3 protein has one entry. The top ten hold over 10% of the sample, which has hundreds of thousands of distinct CDR3 sequences, under 9% seen once. This specimen consisted of PBMCs from blood, obtained less than 30 months after vaccination. These receptors all stem from a man aged 45 to 70 who received an inactivated influenza vaccine.

The chain uses TRBV4-1 and TRBJ2-2; 8 bases agree with TRBD2. CDR1 is MGHRA and CDR2 is YSYEKL in the germline V gene. The trim removed 1 base at V and 7 bases at J, leaving 5 bases unmatched. The CDR3 runs to 15 residues. CDR3: CASSQVIAGRGELFF. In nucleotides, the CDR3 is TGCGCCAGCAGCCAAGTGATAGCGGGACGCGGGGAGCTGTTTTTT.

On this clonotype itself: The junction departs from the called germline gene at one end, perhaps through a read error. The rearrangement uses TRBV20-1 and TRBJ2-6, with D maybe TRBD1 (5 bases). CDR1 is DFQATT and CDR2 is SNEGSKA in the germline V gene (reference sequence). This CDR3 spans 12 amino acids. CDR3 DNA: TGCAGTGCCCAAGCTGGGGCCAAGGTCCTGACTTTC. Translating it yields CSAQAGAKVLTF.

The chain recombines TRBV29-1 with TRBJ1-1; 7 nucleotides agree with TRBD1. The CDR3 sequence is 13 residues long. V shed 7 bases and J 13 bases; nucleotides not matched to a gene: 18. CDR1 is SQVTM and CDR2 is ANQGSEA in the germline V gene. Here the CDR3 reads CSARDRDSRMSFF. CDR3 bases: TGCAGCGCCAGAGACCGGGACAGCCGGATGAGTTTCTTT.

The V gene is TRBV5-6, the J gene TRBJ2-7; 7 bases are shared with TRBD1. The CDR3 has 14 residues. Germline-derived CDR1 and CDR2 are SGHDT and YYEEEE. The V and J ends lost 4 bases and 5 bases, in that order; junction bases with no gene match: 9. The CDR3 sequence is CASSPLGQPDEQYF. The CDR3 DNA follows: TGTGCCAGCAGCCCTTTGGGACAGCCTGACGAGCAGTACTTC.

This clonotype has just a few counts. The rearrangement uses TRBV15 and TRBJ2-5; tentatively, D is TRBD2 (5 bases). V dropped 1 base and J dropped 5 bases, with 8 bases sitting between them. CDR1 and CDR2 from the germline V gene are LNHNV and YYDKDF (reference sequence). The CDR3 totals 13 residues. CDR3 loop: CATSRGGLETQYF. Here the CDR3 DNA reads TGTGCCACCAGCAGAGGAGGGCTGGAGACCCAGTACTTC.

This clonotype was observed a handful of times. The chain recombines TRBV12-3 or TRBV12-4 with TRBJ1-1; no clear D. The CDR3 runs to 13 residues. V was shortened by 4 bases and J by 5 bases, with 11 bases between the two germline ends. The CDR3 region has the DNA TGTGCCAGCAGTTCCTTTAGAGGGACTGAAGCTTTCTTT. Its protein product is CASSSFRGTEAFF.

The genes are TRBV5-4 and TRBJ1-2; no reliable D call. V was pared by 3 bases and J by 7 bases, with 16 bases between. Per germline, CDR1 SGHNT and CDR2 YYREEE (reference sequence). The CDR3 spans 14 residues. CDR3 in amino acids: CASSSAGQKGGYTF. For the CDR3, the DNA is TGTGCCAGCAGCTCCGCCGGGCAAAAGGGTGGCTACACCTTC.

The chain joins TRBV11-2 to TRBJ2-1, with 7 bases matching TRBD2. CDR1 SGHAT and CDR2 FQNNGV come from the germline V gene. CDR3 size: 14 residues. J lost 3 bases, V lost 5 bases, and 4 bases had no gene match. CDR3 amino acids: CASSTTGGYNEQFF. CDR3 coding DNA: TGTGCCAGCAGCACCACGGGAGGCTACAATGAGCAGTTCTTC.

The J gene is TRBJ2-1, the V gene TRBV4-3; no definite D call. The CDR3 totals 17 residues. V was shortened by 1 base and J by 4 bases, with 17 bases between the two germline ends. Germline assignment: CDR1 LGHNA and CDR2 YSLEER. The CDR3 protein is CASSQVSTLGIYNEQFF. CDR3 in DNA: TGCGCCAGCAGCCAAGTGTCTACCTTGGGGATTTACAATGAGCAGTTCTTC.

This clonotype was seen at least ten times. The V and J genes are TRBV15 and TRBJ2-1; no definite D call. This CDR3 is 15 amino acids long. Trimming stripped 1 base from V and 4 bases from J, with 11 bases between. Germline assignment: CDR1 LNHNV and CDR2 YYDKDF (reference sequence). CDR3 DNA: TGTGCCACCAGCAGAGCAGACGGAGCTTACAATGAGCAGTTCTTC. Amino acid sequence: CATSRADGAYNEQFF.

The chain links TRBV20-1 to TRBJ1-4, with 7 bases lining up with TRBD1. The CDR3 has 14 amino acids. V lost 3 bases and J lost 2; bases outside the gene matches: 3. Germline V CDR1 and CDR2: DFQATT, SNEGSKA (reference sequence). CDR3 region: CSASAGQTNEKLFF. As DNA, the CDR3 is TGCAGTGCTAGCGCGGGACAGACTAATGAAAAACTGTTTTTT.

This sequence joins TRBV25-1 and TRBJ2-5; D is perhaps TRBD1 (6 bases). V dropped 1 base and J dropped 8 bases, with 11 bases sitting between them. The CDR3 covers 13 residues. Germline lookup yields CDR1 MGHDK and CDR2 SYGVNS. CDR3 sequence: CASSESDRSTQYF. The CDR3 DNA reads TGTGCCAGCAGTGAATCTGACAGGTCAACCCAGTACTTC. Variable domain in full (rest from reference TRBV25-1 and TRBJ2-5): EADIYQTPRYLVIGTGKKITLECSQTMGHDKMYWYQQDPGMELHLIHYSYGVNSTEKGDLSSESTVSRIRTEHFPLTLESARPSHTSQYLCASSESDRSTQYFGPGTRLLVL.

This clonotype was seen a few times. The chain links TRBV20-1 to TRBJ1-1; D is possibly TRBD1 (6 bases). The CDR3 contains 16 residues. The germline CDR1 and CDR2 sequences are DFQATT and SNEGSKA (reference sequence). V lost 2 bases, J lost 11 bases, and 27 bases lay in between. The CDR3 loop is CSARNPLREGGRPAFF. The CDR3 coding sequence is TGCAGTGCTAGAAACCCCCTCCGGGAGGGGGGCCGGCCGGCTTTCTTT.

This clonotype was counted a few times. V gene TRBV7-2 combines with J gene TRBJ2-5; the D call may be TRBD1 or TRBD2 (5 bases each). Germline V gene lookup returns CDR1 SGHTA and CDR2 FQGNSA. The CDR3 runs to 15 residues. The germline V and J ends were trimmed by 5 bases and 1 base, with 14 bases remaining between them. This chain's CDR3 is CASSRKAGTQETQYF. The CDR3 coding sequence is TGTGCCAGCAGCCGGAAAGCCGGGACCCAAGAGACCCAGTACTTC.

This clonotype has ten or more counts. The V call is TRBV6-6, the J call TRBJ2-3; D remains ambiguous. Germline V gene sequence: CDR1 MNHNY, CDR2 SVGAGI (reference sequence). V was clipped by 6 bases and J by 0 bases, with 7 bases between them. This CDR3 spans 13 amino acids. The CDR3 is CASSRLSTDTQYF. The CDR3 DNA follows: TGTGCCAGCAGCCGCCTGAGCACAGATACGCAGTATTTT.

The J gene is TRBJ1-4, the V gene TRBV27; D is undetermined. Germline CDR1 MNHEY, CDR2 SMNVEV (reference sequence). The V and J ends lost 10 bases and 8 bases respectively, with 20 bases between them. The CDR3 has 14 residues. CDR3 in amino acids: CATGRAVQLEKLFF. CDR3 bases: TGTGCCACCGGAAGGGCTGTCCAACTAGAAAAACTGTTTTTT.

The V call is TRBV2, the J call TRBJ2-3; the D gene is possibly TRBD2 (6 bases). The V and J ends lost 7 bases and 3 bases respectively, with 17 bases between them. The CDR3 is made up of 15 amino acids. Per the germline V gene, CDR1 is SNHLY and CDR2 is FYNNEI. The CDR3 spells CASKLGLPLTDTQYF. For the CDR3, the DNA is TGTGCCAGCAAGTTGGGACTGCCTTTGACAGATACGCAGTATTTT.

This clonotype was seen a few times. This chain joins TRBV24-1 and TRBJ2-3; TRBD1 is a possible D gene (6 bases). The CDR3 spans 15 residues. Germline V CDR1 and CDR2: KGHDR, SFDVKD. The ends were cut back, 0 bases at V and 4 bases at J, with 10 bases in the middle. The CDR3 here is CATSDLWAGADTQYF. CDR3 nucleotides: TGTGCCACCAGTGATTTGTGGGCAGGGGCAGATACGCAGTATTTT.

Many counts were recorded for this clonotype. The chain has TRBV20-1 and TRBJ2-5, with a weak D call TRBD1 (6 bases). Germline V gene lookup returns CDR1 DFQATT and CDR2 SNEGSKA (reference sequence). The V and J ends lost 6 bases and 5 bases respectively, with 25 bases between them. The CDR3 loop spans 16 amino acids. The DNA of the CDR3 is TGCAGTGCCGCAACTAAGAACAGGGCCCGAAGGGAGACCCAGTACTTC. Residues: CSAATKNRARRETQYF.

This clonotype was seen only a few times. The gene calls are TRBV25-1 and TRBJ2-2; 9 nucleotides agree with TRBD1. V shed 4 bases and J 4 bases; nucleotides not matched to a gene: 4. Germline CDR1 MGHDK, CDR2 SYGVNS. CDR3 length: 15 residues. This CDR3 is CASSVGQGSTGELFF. For the CDR3, the DNA is TGTGCCAGCAGTGTGGGACAGGGAAGCACCGGGGAGCTGTTTTTT.

The chain joins TRBV4-3 to TRBJ1-1; D is ambiguous. Looked up from germline, CDR1 is LGHNA and CDR2 is YSLEER. V shed 0 bases and J shed 10 bases, with 12 bases lying between them. CDR3 length equals 13 residues. The CDR3 reads CASSQDMGAGAFF. The DNA for the CDR3 is TGCGCCAGCAGCCAAGATATGGGAGCTGGAGCTTTCTTT.

This sequence joins TRBV7-3 and TRBJ2-2, with D tentatively TRBD1 (5 bases). Trimming removed 6 bases at V and 0 bases at J, with 14 bases between. CDR3 length equals 16 residues. CDR1 SGHTA and CDR2 FQGTGA come from the germline V gene. CDR3 sequence: CASRAKGDANTGELFF. CDR3 sequence (DNA): TGTGCCAGCAGGGCCAAAGGGGATGCGAACACCGGGGAGCTGTTTTTT. The full variable domain, its missing parts supplied by reference TRBV7-3 and TRBJ2-2, is GAGVSQTPSNKVTEKGKYVELRCDPISGHTALYWYRQSLGQGPEFLIYFQGTGAADDSGLPNDRFFAVRPEGSVSTLKIQRTERGDSAVYLCASRAKGDANTGELFFGEGSRLTVL.

This clonotype was counted a few times. The chain couples TRBV15 to TRBJ1-5; 7 nucleotides match TRBD1. With 6 bases clipped from V and 2 bases from J, the junction kept 4 bases outside the gene matches. CDR3 length: 14 residues. Per the germline V gene, CDR1 is LNHNV and CDR2 is YYDKDF (reference sequence). The CDR3 here is CATSTTGGNQPQHF. Written as DNA, the CDR3 is TGTGCCACCAGTACAACAGGGGGCAATCAGCCCCAGCATTTT.

This clonotype has ten or more counts. The rearrangement links TRBV7-8 to TRBJ2-7; 15 bases fit TRBD2. The CDR3 consists of 18 residues. Germline V gene lookup returns CDR1 SGHVS and CDR2 FQNEAQ. The J segment lost 0 bases and the V segment lost 4 bases, leaving 7 bases of the junction unmatched. DNA of the CDR3: TGTGCCAGCAGCTCGGGACTAGCGGGAGGCCCTGACTCCTACGAGCAGTACTTC. Translated: CASSSGLAGGPDSYEQYF.

The chain is built from TRBV5-1 and TRBJ2-1; 9 bases match TRBD2. Germline loops: CDR1 SGHRS, CDR2 YFSETQ. This CDR3 is 16 amino acids long. V lost 0 bases, J lost 6 bases, and 7 bases stayed unmatched. The CDR3 loop reads CASSLGTAGGSNEQFF. The CDR3 region has the DNA TGCGCCAGCAGCTTGGGTACGGCGGGGGGGTCCAATGAGCAGTTCTTC. The full variable domain, with the rest looked up from reference TRBV5-1 and TRBJ2-1, is KAGVTQTPRYLIKTRGQQVTLSCSPISGHRSVSWYQQTPGQGLQFLFEYFSETQRNKGNFPGRFSGRQFSNSRSEMNVSTLELGDSALYLCASSLGTAGGSNEQFFGPGTRLTVL.